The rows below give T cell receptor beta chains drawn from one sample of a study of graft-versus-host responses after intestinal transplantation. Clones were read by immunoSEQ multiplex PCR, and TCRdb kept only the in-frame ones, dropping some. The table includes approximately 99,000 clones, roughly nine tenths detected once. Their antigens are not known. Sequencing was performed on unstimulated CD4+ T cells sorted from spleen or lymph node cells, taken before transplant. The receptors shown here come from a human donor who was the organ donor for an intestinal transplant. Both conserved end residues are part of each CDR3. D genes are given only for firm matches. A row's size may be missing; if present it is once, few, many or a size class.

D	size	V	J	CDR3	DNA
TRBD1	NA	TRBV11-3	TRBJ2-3	CASSLGTGISTDTQYF	TGTGCCAGCAGCTTGGGGACAGGAATTAGCACAGATACGCAGTATTTT
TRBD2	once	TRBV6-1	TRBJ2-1	CASRQWGGYNEQFF	TGTGCCAGCAGGCAGTGGGGGGGCTACAATGAGCAGTTCTTC
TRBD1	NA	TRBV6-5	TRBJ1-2	CATRDRVGGYTF	TGTGCCACCCGGGACAGGGTTGGTGGCTACACCTTC
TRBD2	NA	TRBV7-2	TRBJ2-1	CASSLAGGGARNEQFF	TGTGCCAGCAGCTTAGCTGGCGGGGGGGCGCGGAATGAGCAGTTCTTC
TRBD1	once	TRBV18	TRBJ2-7	CASSPRDRNYEQYF	TGTGCCAGCTCACCAAGGGACAGAAATTACGAGCAGTACTTC
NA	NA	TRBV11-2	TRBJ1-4	CASSSVPGGAYEKLFF	TGTGCCAGCAGCTCAGTCCCTGGGGGGGCTTATGAAAAACTGTTTTTT
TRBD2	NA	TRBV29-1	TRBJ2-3	CSAPEVAGSSADTQYF	TGCAGCGCCCCGGAGGTAGCGGGGAGTAGTGCAGATACGCAGTATTTT
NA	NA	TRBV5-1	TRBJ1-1	CASSLRDGRNTEAFF	TGCGCCAGCAGCTTACGTGACGGGAGGAACACTGAAGCTTTCTTT
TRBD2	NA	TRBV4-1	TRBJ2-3	CASSQDLGTSSLHTDTQYF	TGCGCCAGCAGCCAAGATCTCGGGACTAGCAGCCTACACACAGATACGCAGTATTTT
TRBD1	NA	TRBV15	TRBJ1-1	CATSRGFNIPRDSF	TGTGCCACCAGCAGAGGATTCAATATTCCCCGGGACAGTTTT
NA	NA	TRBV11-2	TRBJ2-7	CASSGFMRNSYEQYF	TGTGCCAGCAGCGGCTTTATGCGGAATTCCTACGAGCAGTACTTC